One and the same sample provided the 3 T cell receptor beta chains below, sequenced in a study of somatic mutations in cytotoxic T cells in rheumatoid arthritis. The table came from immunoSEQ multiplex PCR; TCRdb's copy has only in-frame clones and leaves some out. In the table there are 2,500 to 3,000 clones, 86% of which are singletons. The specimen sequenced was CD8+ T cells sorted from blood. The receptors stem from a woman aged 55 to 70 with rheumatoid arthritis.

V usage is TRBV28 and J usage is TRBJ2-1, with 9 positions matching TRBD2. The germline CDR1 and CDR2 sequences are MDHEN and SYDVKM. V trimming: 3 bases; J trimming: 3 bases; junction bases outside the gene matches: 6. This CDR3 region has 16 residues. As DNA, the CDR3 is TGTGCCAGCAGTTTCTCTAGCGGGACTTTCTACAATGAGCAGTTCTTC. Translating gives CASSFSSGTFYNEQFF.

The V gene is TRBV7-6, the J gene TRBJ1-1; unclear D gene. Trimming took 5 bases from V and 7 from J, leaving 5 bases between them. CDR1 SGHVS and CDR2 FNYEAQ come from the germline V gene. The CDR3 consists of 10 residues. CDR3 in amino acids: CASSPHEAFF. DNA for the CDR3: TGTGCCAGCAGCCCCCATGAAGCTTTCTTT.

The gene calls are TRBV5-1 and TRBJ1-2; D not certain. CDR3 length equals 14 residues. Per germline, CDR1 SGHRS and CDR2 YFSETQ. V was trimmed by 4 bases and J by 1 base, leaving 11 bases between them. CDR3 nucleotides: TGCGCCAGCAGCCCGAGGGATTTTAACTATGGCTACACCTTC. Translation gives CASSPRDFNYGYTF.